One sample yielded the 21 T cell receptor beta chains listed below, sequenced in a study of blood T cells in healthy people across ages. A second about 7 to 11 cycle PCR used barcoded and J-beta primers. TCRdb analysed the 5' RACE reads with MiXCR anew, one entry per CDR3 protein. The sample carries fewer than 1,200,000 distinct CDR3 sequences, 20% to 25% recorded once. This sample was shared with a second study, whose subject was T cells of mothers and their children.

Sequenced sample: blood. These receptors all stem from a girl between 2 and 10 years old in good health.

The V gene is TRBV6-1, the J gene TRBJ2-3; the match to TRBD2 covers 9 bases. CDR1 is MNHNS and CDR2 is SASEGT in the germline V gene. V shed 5 bases, J shed 4 bases, and the junction held 13 bases outside the gene matches. The CDR3 totals 17 residues. The CDR3 region is CASSPSFSGGVADTQYF. In DNA form, the CDR3 reads TGTGCCAGCAGTCCTTCCTTTAGCGGGGGAGTAGCAGATACGCAGTATTTT.

The chain carries TRBV27 and TRBJ1-5; the D gene is possibly TRBD1 (6 bases). The CDR3 has 14 amino acids. The V end was cut by 5 bases, the J end by 5 bases, with 13 bases between. CDR1 MNHEY and CDR2 SMNVEV come from the germline V gene (reference sequence). The CDR3 DNA reads as TGTGCCAGCAGTCTACAGGGCAACGATCAGCCCCAGCATTTT. This gives the protein CASSLQGNDQPQHF.

CDR3 residues: CASSQELWVEQYF. Here the CDR3 DNA reads TGTGCCAGCAGCCAAGAACTATGGGTCGAGCAGTACTTC. The chain employs TRBV4-2 and TRBJ2-7; D not resolved. CDR1 is LGHNA, CDR2 YNFKEQ, per germline. This CDR3 comprises 13 residues. V was cut by 0 bases and J by 6 bases, with 9 bases left in between.

This clonotype has a handful of counts. The rearrangement uses TRBV20-1 and TRBJ2-5; D unresolved. The last part of the DNA fits TRBJ2-7 better; the J call may be wrong. This CDR3 has 16 residues. The germline CDR1 and CDR2 sequences are DFQATT and SNEGSKA (reference sequence). The CDR3 spells CSARDLLDERAYEQYF. CDR3 bases: TGCAGTGCTAGAGACCTATTGGACGAGAGAGCCTACGAGCAGTACTTC.

This clonotype was detected only a few times. J is TRBJ2-5 and V is TRBV10-2; maybe TRBD2 (5 bases). The ends were cut back, 11 bases at V and 1 base at J, with 14 bases in the middle. The CDR3 is made up of 13 amino acids. In germline, CDR1 is WSHSY, CDR2 SAAADI. CDR3 sequence (DNA): TGCGCCCAGCGGTTGGGTACCCAAGAGACCCAGTACTTC. Translating it yields CAQRLGTQETQYF.

J is TRBJ2-6 and V is TRBV4-1; D not certain. This CDR3 has 16 residues. Deletions cut 0 bases from V and 4 bases from J, with 10 bases between. The germline V gene has CDR1 MGHRA and CDR2 YSYEKL. CDR3 nucleotides: TGCGCCAGCAGCCAAGAAAGAGGCGCCGGGGCCAACGTCCTGACTTTC. Translation: CASSQERGAGANVLTF.

This sequence joins TRBV11-2 and TRBJ1-1; D possibly corresponds to TRBD1 (5 bases). Germline values: CDR1 SGHAT, CDR2 FQNNGV. The length of the CDR3 is 13 residues. V was cut by 7 bases and J by 10 bases, with 19 bases left in between. CDR3 DNA: TGTGCCAGCACCAAATCCGGGGGATGGAGAGCTTTCTTT. Amino acids: CASTKSGGWRAFF.

This clonotype was recorded a few times. This rearrangement joins TRBV4-3 to TRBJ2-5; TRBD2 agrees at 9 bases. The J call is doubtful: the DNA matches TRBJ2-1 better. Germline V lookup: CDR1 LGHNA, CDR2 YSLEER. This CDR3 comprises 18 residues. The CDR3 DNA reads as TGCGCCAGCAGCCAAGATCACCCCGCGGGGGGGTTAAGCAATGAGCAGTTCTTC. This codes for CASSQDHPAGGLSNEQFF.

A few counts support this clonotype. V and J are TRBV20-1 and TRBJ2-2; possible D gene TRBD2, 5 bases. The V gene's germline CDR1 is DFQATT and CDR2 SNEGSKA (reference sequence). V lost 6 bases to trimming and J lost 2 bases, with 13 bases between them. The CDR3 covers 14 residues. DNA for the CDR3: TGCAGTGCCGGCCGGGGTCCCAACACCGGGGAGCTGTTTTTT. Translated, it gives CSAGRGPNTGELFF.

This clonotype was seen more than once but under ten times. The chain carries TRBV6-1 and TRBJ1-1; D uncertain. CDR1 MNHNS and CDR2 SASEGT come from the germline V gene. There are 12 residues in the CDR3. V shed 7 bases and J shed 3 bases, with 9 bases lying between them. CDR3 DNA sequence: TGTGCCAGCAAACCCCTAGACACTGAAGCTTTCTTT. Protein: CASKPLDTEAFF.

This clonotype was counted a few times. The chain employs TRBV6-6 and TRBJ2-4; D ambiguous. The V end was cut by 2 bases, the J end by 8 bases, with 7 bases between. The CDR3 sequence is 12 residues long. Germline CDR1 reads MNHNY; CDR2 reads SVGAGI (reference sequence). CDR3 loop: CASSYIRDIQYF. In nucleotides, the CDR3 is TGTGCCAGCAGTTACATACGGGACATTCAGTACTTC.

This chain uses TRBV7-2 with TRBJ2-5; 8 bases are a match to TRBD2. The last part of the DNA fits TRBJ2-1 better; the J call may be wrong. The CDR3 extends over 16 amino acids. Germline V lookup: CDR1 SGHTA, CDR2 FQGNSA. Written as DNA, the CDR3 is TGTGCCAGCAGCCGACGGTACGGGAGGGCTTACAATGAGCAGTTCTTC. It encodes CASSRRYGRAYNEQFF.

The chain recombines TRBV4-3 with TRBJ1-2; the D is unclear. V lost 0 bases and J 5 bases, leaving 13 bases between the germline ends. The germline CDR1 and CDR2 sequences are LGHNA and YSLEER. This CDR3 is 15 amino acids long. CDR3 nucleotide sequence: TGCGCCAGCAGCCAAGATACTGTTGTAGGTTATGGCTACACCTTC. It is translated as CASSQDTVVGYGYTF.

A note on this clonotype: The germline gene is not matched at one end of the junction; a read error may be the cause. This chain uses TRBV29-1 with TRBJ2-5; 11 positions agree with TRBD2. The CDR3 is made up of 13 amino acids. Germline V gene data show CDR1 as SQVTM and CDR2 as ANQGSEA. CDR3 in DNA: TGCAGCGCAAGACAGGTACTAGCGGGAGATGAGTTCTTC. This sequence encodes CSARQVLAGDEFF.

This rearrangement joins TRBV5-5 to TRBJ2-5; no reliable D call. The DNA matches TRBJ2-1 better at its end, which makes the J call doubtful. Germline CDR1 reads SGHKS; CDR2 reads YYEKEE (reference sequence). This CDR3 is built from 16 residues. CDR3 nucleotide sequence: TGTGCCAGCAGCTTGCACGACTCGTTATTGAACAATGAGCAGTTCTTC. It yields the protein CASSLHDSLLNNEQFF.

Only a few counts were recorded for this clonotype. The chain is built from TRBV28 and TRBJ2-5; D is uncertain. CDR3 length equals 15 residues. V was clipped by 3 bases and J by 1 base, with 12 bases between them. Germline V gene lookup returns CDR1 MDHEN and CDR2 SYDVKM. The CDR3 coding sequence is TGTGCCAGCAGTTTTAGGGTCTCAGGCCAAGAGACCCAGTACTTC. Translating gives CASSFRVSGQETQYF.

This sequence joins TRBV27 and TRBJ2-1; TRBD1 agrees at 12 bases. V trimming: 2 bases; J trimming: 7 bases; junction bases outside the gene matches: 3. In germline, CDR1 is MNHEY, CDR2 SMNVEV (reference sequence). The CDR3 covers 15 residues. CDR3 residues: CASSLGTGGINEQFF. CDR3 DNA sequence: TGTGCCAGCAGTTTAGGGACAGGGGGCATTAATGAGCAGTTCTTC.

This chain links TRBV12-3 or TRBV12-4 with TRBJ1-2; maybe TRBD1 (6 bases). The CDR3 has 14 amino acids. V was cut by 5 bases and J by 3 bases, with 13 bases left in between. The CDR3 sequence: CASSITGIDYGYTF. The CDR3 bases are TGTGCCAGCAGTATTACAGGGATCGACTATGGCTACACCTTC.

Only a few counts were recorded for this clonotype. The genes are TRBV4-2 and TRBJ2-5; 12 bases fit TRBD2. There are 18 residues in the CDR3. CDR1 is LGHNA and CDR2 is YNFKEQ in the germline V gene. With 0 bases clipped from V and 5 bases from J, the junction kept 10 bases outside the gene matches. The CDR3 loop reads CASSQDLATSGRWETQYF. CDR3 nucleotides: TGTGCCAGCAGCCAAGATCTCGCGACTAGCGGGAGATGGGAGACCCAGTACTTC.

The rearrangement uses TRBV9 and TRBJ2-1, with 7 bases that match TRBD2. Losses at the gene ends were 3 bases for V and 6 bases for J; bases not matched to a gene: 9. This CDR3 has 15 amino acids. Germline CDR1 reads SGDLS; CDR2 reads YYNGEE. The CDR3, as DNA: TGTGCCAGCAGCGAGGGCGGGAGATCCCCCAATGAGCAGTTCTTC. It specifies CASSEGGRSPNEQFF.

This chain uses TRBV29-1 with TRBJ2-7, with 9 nucleotides matching TRBD1. The germline CDR1 and CDR2 sequences are SQVTM and ANQGSEA. This CDR3 region has 12 residues. Losses at the gene ends were 8 bases for V and 5 bases for J; bases not matched to a gene: 7. The chain's CDR3 is CSFYRGLDEQYF. The CDR3, as DNA: TGCAGCTTTTACAGGGGGCTGGACGAGCAGTACTTC.